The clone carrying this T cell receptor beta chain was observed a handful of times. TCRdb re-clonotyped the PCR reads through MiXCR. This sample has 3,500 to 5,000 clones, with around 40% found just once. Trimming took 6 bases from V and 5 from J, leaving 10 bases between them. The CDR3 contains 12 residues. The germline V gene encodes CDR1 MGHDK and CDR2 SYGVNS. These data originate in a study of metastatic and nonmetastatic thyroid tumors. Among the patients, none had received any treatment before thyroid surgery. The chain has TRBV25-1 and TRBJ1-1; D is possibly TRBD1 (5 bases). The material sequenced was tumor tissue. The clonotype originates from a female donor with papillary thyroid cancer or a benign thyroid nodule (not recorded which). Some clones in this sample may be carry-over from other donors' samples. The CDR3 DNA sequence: TGTGCCAGCAGCGTGGGGGAAACTGAAGCTTTCTTT. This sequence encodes CASSVGETEAFF.